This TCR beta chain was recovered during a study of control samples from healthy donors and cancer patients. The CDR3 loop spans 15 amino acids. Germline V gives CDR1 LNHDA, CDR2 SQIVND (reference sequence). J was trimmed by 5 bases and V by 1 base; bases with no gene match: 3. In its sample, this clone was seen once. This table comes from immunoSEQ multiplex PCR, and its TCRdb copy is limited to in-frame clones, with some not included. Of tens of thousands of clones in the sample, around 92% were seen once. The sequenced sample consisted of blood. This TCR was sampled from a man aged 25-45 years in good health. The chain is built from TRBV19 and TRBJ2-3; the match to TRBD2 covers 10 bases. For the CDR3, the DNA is TGTGCCAGTAGTATAGTAAGCGGGGGGGGAGATACGCAGTATTTT. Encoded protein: CASSIVSGGGDTQYF.